This TCR beta chain was retrieved from a study of Graves' ophthalmopathy and Graves' hyperthyroidism. TCR beta CDR3 amplification used RNA transcripts. HTBI primers were used in a first-round RT-PCR, which preceded a second-round multiplex PCR. TCRdb analysed the multiplex PCR reads with MiXCR anew, one entry per CDR3 protein. Of 620,000 or so distinct CDR3 sequences listed, approximately 22% were seen once; the top ten hold roughly 6.9%. Ten or more counts support this clonotype. Germline V gene sequence: CDR1 MDHEN, CDR2 SYDVKM. This CDR3 spans 14 amino acids. Trimming pared 6 bases from V and 7 bases from J, leaving 16 bases between.

The rearrangement uses TRBV28 and TRBJ1-5, with D unclear. The specimen was peripheral blood. This TCR was recovered from a woman aged 18-29 years with stable Graves' hyperthyroidism. Some clones in this sample may be carry-over from other donors' samples. CDR3 coding DNA: TGTGCCAGCAGGTTAAGGGTTATGTTACAGCCCCAGCATTTT. Amino acids: CASRLRVMLQPQHF.